The next 32 T cell receptor beta chains were all read from a single sample in a study of cytomegalovirus exposure and HLA in healthy donors. The PCR employed 60 Vbeta primers together with 13 Jbeta primers. Generated by immunoSEQ multiplex PCR, the TCRdb table keeps only in-frame clones and is missing some. Of 110,000 to 150,000 clones in the sample, 60% to 85% were seen once. The sequencing input was PBMCs. The receptor source for this set is a man aged 25-45 years in good health and CMV-seronegative.

This chain joins TRBV2 and TRBJ1-3; TRBD1 aligns across 9 bases. The CDR3 spans 14 residues. Trimming removed 10 bases from V and 3 bases from J; junction bases left unmatched: 7. Germline V gives CDR1 SNHLY, CDR2 FYNNEI. The CDR3 DNA reads as TGTGCCACCCACAGGGGGCGACGTGGAAACACCATATATTTT. Its translation: CATHRGRRGNTIYF. Looking up the rest from reference TRBV2 and TRBJ1-3 gives the full variable domain: EPEVTQTPSHQVTQMGQEVILRCVPISNHLYFYWYRQILGQKVEFLVSFYNNEISEKSEIFDDQFSVERPDGSNFTLKIRSTKLEDSAMYFCATHRGRRGNTIYFGEGSWLTVV.

This clone has more than one count but fewer than ten. The chain is built from TRBV4-2 and TRBJ2-5; TRBD2 agrees at 7 bases. Germline V gene data show CDR1 as LGHNA and CDR2 as YNFKEQ. The J segment lost 5 bases and the V segment lost 3 bases, leaving 12 bases of the junction unmatched. This CDR3 comprises 16 residues. CDR3: CASSHRVGGVGETQYF. Written as DNA, the CDR3 is TGTGCCAGCAGCCACCGGGTTGGGGGGGTTGGGGAGACCCAGTACTTC.

The CDR3 reads CASSRRGGAGEEQYF. The CDR3 DNA follows: TGTGCCAGCAGCCGGAGGGGGGGGGCAGGTGAGGAGCAGTACTTC. This chain links TRBV28 with TRBJ2-5; tentatively, D is TRBD2 (7 bases). Deletions cut 6 bases from V and 11 bases from J, with 25 bases between. Per germline, CDR1 MDHEN and CDR2 SYDVKM. The CDR3 loop spans 15 amino acids.

This chain joins TRBV6-1 and TRBJ2-7, with 8 nucleotides matching TRBD1. The CDR3 is made up of 15 amino acids. Germline CDR1 MNHNS, CDR2 SASEGT. With 0 bases clipped from V and 4 bases from J, the junction kept 5 bases outside the gene matches. CDR3 region: CASSEAQGAKYEQYF. As DNA, the CDR3 is TGTGCCAGCAGTGAAGCCCAGGGGGCCAAGTACGAGCAGTACTTC.

This clone was picked up one time. The J gene is TRBJ1-4, the V gene TRBV19; weak D call: TRBD1 (5 bases). Germline V gene data show CDR1 as LNHDA and CDR2 as SQIVND (reference sequence). The CDR3 runs 16 residues. Trimming shortened V by 3 bases and J by 3 bases, and 14 bases separated the two germline ends. CDR3 coding DNA: TGTGCCAGTAGTATCAACAGGCCCCCACCTAATGAAAAACTGTTTTTT. It yields the protein CASSINRPPPNEKLFF.

The chain uses TRBV9 and TRBJ1-3; TRBD1 agrees at 7 bases. V lost 4 bases and J lost 0; bases outside the gene matches: 4. Germline values: CDR1 SGDLS, CDR2 YYNGEE. The length of the CDR3 is 15 residues. This CDR3 reads CASSSGQHSGNTIYF. The CDR3 nucleotides are TGTGCCAGCAGCTCGGGACAGCACTCTGGAAACACCATATATTTT.

This chain joins TRBV11-2 and TRBJ2-5; the D is unclear. Germline CDR1 SGHAT, CDR2 FQNNGV. CDR3 size: 11 residues. V lost 5 bases, J lost 9 bases, and 10 bases lay in between. In DNA form, the CDR3 reads TGTGCCAGCAGCATAGGTCGGGCCCAGTACTTC. As protein: CASSIGRAQYF.

This clone occurred a few times. V gene TRBV19 combines with J gene TRBJ1-2; TRBD1 is a possible D gene (6 bases). The germline CDR1 and CDR2 sequences are LNHDA and SQIVND (reference sequence). The CDR3 runs 15 residues. V lost 0 bases to trimming and J lost 4 bases, with 12 bases between them. The CDR3 nucleotides are TGTGCCAGTAGTATAGATCGACAGGCTTTCTATGGCTACACCTTC. Amino acids: CASSIDRQAFYGYTF.

This clone was seen just once. The J gene is TRBJ1-6, the V gene TRBV7-9; 10 bases are a match to TRBD1. This CDR3 has 15 amino acids. The germline CDR1 and CDR2 sequences are SEHNR and FQNEAQ (reference sequence). The V and J ends lost 5 bases and 7 bases, in that order; junction bases with no gene match: 5. CDR3 region: CASSPGQGSNSPLHF. The CDR3 DNA sequence: TGTGCCAGCAGCCCGGGACAGGGGAGCAATTCACCCCTCCACTTT. The variable domain in full, completed from reference TRBV7-9 and TRBJ1-6, reads DTGVSQNPRHKITKRGQNVTFRCDPISEHNRLYWYRQTLGQGPEFLTYFQNEAQLEKSRLLSDRFSAERPKGSFSTLEIQRTEQGDSAMYLCASSPGQGSNSPLHFGNGTRLTVT.

This clone was observed once. The chain uses TRBV28 and TRBJ2-4; 8 bases align to TRBD1. Germline V gene lookup returns CDR1 MDHEN and CDR2 SYDVKM. Unmatched junction bases numbered 6, after V lost 5 bases and J lost 3 bases. The CDR3 is 15 amino acids. The CDR3 DNA is TGTGCCAGCAGTCCAACGACAGGGGTCAAAAACATTCAGTACTTC. Translating gives CASSPTTGVKNIQYF.

This chain uses TRBV7-8 with TRBJ1-5; D perhaps matches TRBD1 (5 bases). Germline V lookup: CDR1 SGHVS, CDR2 FQNEAQ. V lost 4 bases to trimming and J lost 1 base, with 14 bases between them. The CDR3 is made up of 16 amino acids. CDR3 nucleotides: TGTGCCAGCAGCTCCAACCCGACAGCGAGCAATCAGCCCCAGCATTTT. Amino acid sequence: CASSSNPTASNQPQHF.

The chain recombines TRBV5-1 with TRBJ2-3; D is unresolved. CDR3 length equals 13 residues. Germline-derived CDR1 and CDR2 are SGHRS and YFSETQ. V was pared by 6 bases and J by 1 base, with 9 bases between. The CDR3 coding sequence is TGCGCCAGCAAGGAGTCGGGCACAGATACGCAGTATTTT. Translated: CASKESGTDTQYF.

V and J are TRBV9 and TRBJ2-1; 9 bases fit TRBD2. V was pared by 0 bases and J by 12 bases, with 13 bases of the junction left unmatched. From germline, CDR1 is SGDLS and CDR2 YYNGEE. This CDR3 has 16 residues. This chain's CDR3 is CASSVGAGGPVGGQFF. CDR3 sequence (DNA): TGTGCCAGCAGCGTAGGGGCGGGAGGGCCGGTTGGGGGGCAGTTCTTC.

The gene calls are TRBV27 and TRBJ2-3; 7 bases are shared with TRBD1. The CDR3 has 15 amino acids. J lost 6 bases, V lost 5 bases, and 11 bases had no gene match. Germline CDR1 is MNHEY and CDR2 is SMNVEV (reference sequence). The CDR3 here is CASSRRDRGQDTQYF. CDR3 DNA sequence: TGTGCCAGCAGTCGACGGGATAGGGGGCAGGATACGCAGTATTTT.

This clone was detected a few times. The chain is built from TRBV28 and TRBJ1-2; 10 bases map to TRBD1. The J segment lost 8 bases and the V segment lost 4 bases, leaving 7 bases of the junction unmatched. The CDR3 consists of 14 residues. Germline CDR1 is MDHEN and CDR2 is SYDVKM. Written as DNA, the CDR3 is TGTGCCAGCAGTTCCGGGACAGGGGTGGGGGGCTACACCTTC. It codes for CASSSGTGVGGYTF.

The rearrangement joins TRBV11-3 to TRBJ2-2; TRBD2 agrees at 10 bases. The CDR3 spans 15 residues. V was clipped by 4 bases and J by 8 bases; unmatched bases: 7. Germline V gives CDR1 SGHNT, CDR2 YENEEA. CDR3 sequence (DNA): TGTGCCAGCAGCTCTCGTAGCGGGGGGCAGGGGGAGCTGTTTTTT. It specifies CASSSRSGGQGELFF.

This rearrangement joins TRBV2 to TRBJ2-3; 7 positions match TRBD1. J lost 4 bases, V lost 1 base, and 5 bases had no gene match. The CDR3 is made up of 15 amino acids. In germline, CDR1 is SNHLY, CDR2 FYNNEI. The CDR3 nucleotides are TGTGCCAGCAGTGAAGACGGAACAGGGGCAGATACGCAGTATTTT. It encodes CASSEDGTGADTQYF.

This clone was observed a few times. V usage is TRBV28 and J usage is TRBJ1-1; 10 bases map to TRBD1. Germline CDR1 reads MDHEN; CDR2 reads SYDVKM. V dropped 6 bases and J dropped 4; count of bases not matched to a gene: 14. The CDR3 is 17 residues long. CDR3 bases: TGTGCCAGCAGAAAATTACTATCGACAGGGGGCCTCACTGAAGCTTTCTTT. Its protein is CASRKLLSTGGLTEAFF.

On this clone: The junction shows a germline mismatch at one end, possibly a read error. The rearrangement links TRBV6-1 to TRBJ2-6, with TRBD1 matching 11 bases. The CDR3 length is 20 residues. CDR1 and CDR2 (germline): MNHNS, SASEGT. The CDR3 nucleotides are TGTGCCAGCAGTGAAAGGACAGGGGGCGCTTTAACGGGTGGGGCCAACGGCCTGACTTTC. Protein: CASSERTGGALTGGANGLTF.

In its sample, this clone was seen once. V and J are TRBV11-3 and TRBJ1-5; 7 positions agree with TRBD1. Germline V gene sequence: CDR1 SGHNT, CDR2 YENEEA. The CDR3 is made up of 15 amino acids. V dropped 5 bases and J dropped 0; count of bases not matched to a gene: 4. CDR3 in DNA: TGTGCCAGCAGCCCGGGACAGTTTAGCAATCAGCCCCAGCATTTT. It codes for CASSPGQFSNQPQHF.

The chain employs TRBV28 and TRBJ1-5; D gene uncertain. Germline V CDR1 and CDR2: MDHEN, SYDVKM. The V end was cut by 4 bases, the J end by 5 bases, with 6 bases between. There are 12 residues in the CDR3. For the CDR3, the DNA is TGTGCCAGCAGTTCCTCGGATCAGCCCCAGCATTTT. Translating it yields CASSSSDQPQHF.

The rearrangement links TRBV5-1 to TRBJ1-2; possibly TRBD1 for D (5 bases). Germline CDR1 SGHRS, CDR2 YFSETQ. V was clipped by 3 bases and J by 6 bases, with 15 bases between them. The CDR3 contains 14 residues. The CDR3 DNA reads as TGCGCCAGCAGCTCCCTACAGGAAAACGATGGCTACACCTTC. Its protein product is CASSSLQENDGYTF.

The chain joins TRBV29-1 to TRBJ2-7, with 9 bases matching TRBD1. V shed 3 bases, J shed 1 base, and the junction held 4 bases outside the gene matches. The CDR3 loop spans 14 amino acids. Germline CDR1 is SQVTM and CDR2 is ANQGSEA. The DNA of the CDR3 is TGCAGCGTTGAGCGCGGGACAGGGTCCTACGAGCAGTACTTC. It yields the protein CSVERGTGSYEQYF.

The gene calls are TRBV2 and TRBJ1-6, with TRBD1 identical over 7 bases. The junction had 8 bases not matched to a gene; V was cut back by 10 bases and J by 8 bases. CDR1 and CDR2 from the germline V gene are SNHLY and FYNNEI. CDR3 size: 13 residues. CDR3 amino acids: CATQRQGHSPLHF. CDR3 bases: TGTGCCACCCAGAGACAGGGCCATTCACCCCTCCACTTT.

The rearrangement uses TRBV28 and TRBJ2-1; TRBD1 matches 7 bases. The CDR3 is 20 amino acids. Per the germline V gene, CDR1 is MDHEN and CDR2 is SYDVKM. J was trimmed by 2 bases and V by 5 bases; bases with no gene match: 21. CDR3 region: CASSKRPGTANSATYNEQFF. The DNA of the CDR3 is TGTGCCAGCAGTAAACGCCCCGGGACAGCGAACTCTGCTACCTACAATGAGCAGTTCTTC.

The rearrangement uses TRBV9 and TRBJ2-3; TRBD2 matches 7 bases. Germline lookup yields CDR1 SGDLS and CDR2 YYNGEE. CDR3 length: 15 residues. V was pared by 6 bases and J by 4 bases, with 11 bases of the junction left unmatched. This CDR3 is CASNEVGLVADTQYF. The CDR3 region has the DNA TGTGCCAGCAACGAGGTAGGACTAGTGGCAGATACGCAGTATTTT.

The chain combines TRBV2 with TRBJ1-2; D is uncertain. The CDR3 consists of 15 residues. Trimming left V 0 bases short and J 2 bases short, with 10 bases between. Looked up from germline, CDR1 is SNHLY and CDR2 is FYNNEI. The CDR3 nucleotides read TGTGCCAGCAGTGAAGCGCTCCAGATAAACTATGGCTACACCTTC. This translates into CASSEALQINYGYTF.

This chain links TRBV9 with TRBJ1-2, with 9 positions matching TRBD1. CDR1 and CDR2 from the germline V gene are SGDLS and YYNGEE. The CDR3 is made up of 17 amino acids. After removal of 3 bases from V and 4 bases from J, the junction contained 13 bases not matched to a gene. CDR3 coding DNA: TGTGCCAGCAGCGGGACCGGGACAGGGCCGAGCCTCTATGGCTACACCTTC. This codes for CASSGTGTGPSLYGYTF.

This chain links TRBV5-4 with TRBJ1-1, with D perhaps TRBD1 (6 bases). Trimming took 5 bases from V and 4 from J, leaving 15 bases between them. From germline, CDR1 is SGHNT and CDR2 YYREEE (reference sequence). The CDR3 extends over 14 amino acids. The CDR3: CASRSNRAGTEAFF. CDR3 DNA: TGTGCCAGCAGGTCAAACAGGGCTGGCACTGAAGCTTTCTTT.

J is TRBJ1-5 and V is TRBV28; TRBD1 agrees at 9 bases. The CDR3 runs 17 residues. The V and J ends lost 0 bases and 1 base, in that order; junction bases with no gene match: 4. Germline assignment: CDR1 MDHEN and CDR2 SYDVKM. CDR3 sequence reads: CASSLWDRGTSNQPQHF. Here the CDR3 DNA reads TGTGCCAGCAGTTTATGGGACAGGGGTACGAGCAATCAGCCCCAGCATTTT. Supplemented by reference TRBV28 and TRBJ1-5, the full variable domain reads DVKVTQSSRYLVKRTGEKVFLECVQDMDHENMFWYRQDPGLGLRLIYFSYDVKMKEKGDIPEGYSVSREKKERFSLILESASTNQTSMYLCASSLWDRGTSNQPQHFGDGTRLSIL.

The chain recombines TRBV6-5 with TRBJ1-1, with TRBD1 matching 7 bases. V lost 6 bases to trimming and J lost 8 bases; unmatched junction nucleotides: 3. Germline V gene sequence: CDR1 MNHEY, CDR2 SVGAGI. The CDR3 covers 11 residues. CDR3 amino acids: CASREDREAFF. CDR3 sequence (DNA): TGTGCCAGCAGAGAGGACAGGGAAGCTTTCTTT.

The V gene is TRBV5-4, the J gene TRBJ2-7; TRBD2 might be the D (6 bases). The CDR3 contains 16 residues. V shed 1 base and J shed 5 bases, with 19 bases lying between them. Germline V gives CDR1 SGHNT, CDR2 YYREEE (reference sequence). The CDR3 DNA follows: TGTGCCAGCAGCTTGTTACCCCGGGAGAATAACGACGAGCAGTACTTC. Residues: CASSLLPRENNDEQYF. The entire variable domain, with the rest obtained from reference TRBV5-4 and TRBJ2-7, is as follows: ETGVTQSPTHLIKTRGQQVTLRCSSQSGHNTVSWYQQALGQGPQFIFQYYREEENGRGNFPPRFSGLQFPNYSSELNVNALELDDSALYLCASSLLPRENNDEQYFGPGTRLTVT.